The 23 T cell receptor beta chains listed next were all sequenced from one sample in a study of blood T cell repertoires in COVID-19. TCRdb's table, derived via immunoSEQ multiplex PCR, lists solely in-frame clones and lacks some. The table shows about 170,000 clones, with 85% to 90% occurring only once. Specimen: peripheral blood. All receptors derive from a woman of 80 years or more with COVID-19, enrolled during active disease.

This rearrangement joins TRBV7-2 to TRBJ2-5; 11 nucleotides agree with TRBD2. Per germline, CDR1 SGHTA and CDR2 FQGNSA. V shed 5 bases, J shed 2 bases, and the junction held 7 bases outside the gene matches. The CDR3 consists of 16 residues. CDR3 coding DNA: TGTGCCAGCAGCCCTCCTAGCGGGAGGCCACAAGAGACCCAGTACTTC. Amino acid sequence: CASSPPSGRPQETQYF.

The genes are TRBV7-9 and TRBJ1-5, with 10 bases aligning to TRBD1. The length of the CDR3 is 17 residues. V was pared by 6 bases and J by 2 bases, with 10 bases of the junction left unmatched. Germline CDR1 is SEHNR and CDR2 is FQNEAQ (reference sequence). CDR3 DNA: TGTGCCAGCAGTAGCGGGGCCGGGACAGGGGGCAATCAGCCCCAGCATTTT. It specifies CASSSGAGTGGNQPQHF.

The V call is TRBV6-1, the J call TRBJ2-2; tentative D call: TRBD2 (5 bases). The CDR3 loop spans 14 amino acids. Germline V lookup: CDR1 MNHNS, CDR2 SASEGT. Between the trimmed V and J ends, which lost 6 bases and 4 bases, there was a span of 12 bases. The CDR3 protein is CASRPREGTGELFF. The CDR3 DNA follows: TGTGCCAGCAGGCCCCGAGAGGGCACCGGGGAGCTGTTTTTT.

This chain uses TRBV6-6 with TRBJ1-4; 7 positions agree with TRBD1. V dropped 6 bases and J dropped 2; count of bases not matched to a gene: 9. Germline CDR1 reads MNHNY; CDR2 reads SVGAGI (reference sequence). The CDR3 contains 16 residues. The CDR3 DNA reads as TGTGCCAGCAGCCGACGGGCGACAGGGACTAATGAAAAACTGTTTTTT. Protein sequence: CASSRRATGTNEKLFF.

This clone came up a few times. V is TRBV27 and J is TRBJ2-2; D is ambiguous. The V end lost 4 bases, the J end lost 7 bases, and 4 bases lay between the germline ends. The CDR3 spans 11 residues. Germline V gives CDR1 MNHEY, CDR2 SMNVEV (reference sequence). The CDR3 is CASSSYGELFF. Here the CDR3 DNA reads TGTGCCAGCAGTTCCTACGGGGAGCTGTTTTTT.

The gene calls are TRBV5-1 and TRBJ2-3; D call uncertain. The V gene's germline CDR1 is SGHRS and CDR2 YFSETQ. V was pared by 1 base and J by 0 bases, with 9 bases between. The CDR3 length is 15 residues. This CDR3 reads CASSLSSVSTDTQYF. The CDR3, as DNA: TGCGCCAGCAGCTTGTCGTCGGTTAGCACAGATACGCAGTATTTT.

In DNA form, the CDR3 reads TGTGCCAGCAGCTTAGATAATTTTGTCACTGAAGCTTTCTTT. Amino acid sequence: CASSLDNFVTEAFF. V usage is TRBV7-2 and J usage is TRBJ1-1; D gene uncertain. Trimming removed 1 base from V and 4 bases from J, with 10 bases in between. The CDR3 extends over 14 amino acids. Germline lookup yields CDR1 SGHTA and CDR2 FQGNSA. Full variable domain (missing parts from reference TRBV7-2 and TRBJ1-1): GAGVSQSPSNKVTEKGKDVELRCDPISGHTALYWYRQSLGQGLEFLIYFQGNSAPDKSGLPSDRFSAERTGGSVSTLTIQRTQQEDSAVYLCASSLDNFVTEAFFGQGTRLTVV.

The chain employs TRBV4-1 and TRBJ1-3; the D gene is possibly TRBD1 (5 bases). Deletions cut 4 bases from V and 1 base from J, with 17 bases between. Germline V gives CDR1 MGHRA, CDR2 YSYEKL. The CDR3 spans 17 residues. CDR3 DNA: TGCGCCAGCAGCCCAGGGCCCCAGGCGTTTTCTGGAAACACCATATATTTT. It codes for CASSPGPQAFSGNTIYF.

The chain is built from TRBV28 and TRBJ2-7, with 10 bases aligning to TRBD2. V gave up 8 bases and J gave up 3 bases; unmatched junction bases: 7. The CDR3 runs 14 residues. Germline assignment: CDR1 MDHEN and CDR2 SYDVKM. The CDR3 loop is CASRSSGRGYEQYF. CDR3 nucleotide sequence: TGTGCCAGCCGATCTAGCGGGAGAGGCTACGAGCAGTACTTC.

The V gene is TRBV15, the J gene TRBJ1-5; D might be TRBD1 (6 bases). V lost 10 bases, J lost 0 bases, and 25 bases lay in between. Looked up from germline, CDR1 is LNHNV and CDR2 is YYDKDF (reference sequence). The CDR3 has 18 residues. The CDR3 region is CAIGNRVLEIYSNQPQHF. CDR3 coding DNA: TGTGCCATCGGGAACAGGGTCCTTGAGATATATAGCAATCAGCCCCAGCATTTT.

This clone was detected a few times. The V gene is TRBV27, the J gene TRBJ1-2; 7 bases fit TRBD1. The V gene's germline CDR1 is MNHEY and CDR2 SMNVEV (reference sequence). The CDR3 is made up of 17 amino acids. With 4 bases clipped from V and 3 bases from J, the junction kept 14 bases outside the gene matches. CDR3 nucleotides: TGTGCCAGCAGTTACAAGACAGGGCGCGGGGTCTACTATGGCTACACCTTC. Residues: CASSYKTGRGVYYGYTF.

This chain links TRBV3-1 (or the pseudogene TRBV3-2) with TRBJ2-3; D perhaps matches TRBD2 (5 bases). The germline V gene has CDR1 LGHDT and CDR2 YNNKEL (reference sequence). The V end lost 1 base, the J end lost 5 bases, and 7 bases lay between the germline ends. CDR3 size: 13 residues. CDR3 in amino acids: CASSQVSGDTQYF. CDR3 DNA sequence: TGTGCCAGCAGCCAAGTCAGCGGAGATACGCAGTATTTT.

The genes are TRBV29-1 and TRBJ2-1, with a possible D match to TRBD2 (5 bases). The germline V gene encodes CDR1 SQVTM and CDR2 ANQGSEA. Trimming shortened V by 7 bases and J by 7 bases, and 17 bases separated the two germline ends. CDR3 size: 13 residues. The CDR3 DNA is TGCAGCGCCCGACCGACTAATACGAATGAGCAGTTCTTC. Translation gives CSARPTNTNEQFF.

The J gene is TRBJ2-1, the V gene TRBV10-3; 8 nucleotides align to TRBD2. The CDR3 covers 15 residues. Germline CDR1 is ENHRY and CDR2 is SYGVKD. V was pared by 5 bases and J by 6 bases, with 9 bases of the junction left unmatched. The DNA for the CDR3 is TGTGCCATCAGTACCGGGACTAGATTTTCCAATGAGCAGTTCTTC. Its protein is CAISTGTRFSNEQFF.

This clone is a singleton in its sample. V usage is TRBV4-1 and J usage is TRBJ2-5; possibly TRBD1 for D (6 bases). V lost 1 base and J 1 base, leaving 7 bases between the germline ends. The CDR3 contains 14 residues. CDR1 is MGHRA and CDR2 is YSYEKL in the germline V gene. The CDR3 protein is CASSQGTVQETQYF. As DNA, the CDR3 is TGCGCCAGCAGCCAAGGGACAGTCCAAGAGACCCAGTACTTC.

The rearrangement links TRBV4-3 to TRBJ1-5; tentatively, D is TRBD1 (6 bases). The CDR3 runs 17 residues. Germline lookup yields CDR1 LGHNA and CDR2 YSLEER. With 1 base removed from V and 1 base from J, the gap between germline ends came to 14 bases. The CDR3 sequence is CASSQGTGWSSNQPQHF. In DNA, the CDR3 is TGCGCCAGCAGCCAAGGAACAGGGTGGTCGAGCAATCAGCCCCAGCATTTT.

This clone appeared a few times. V is TRBV7-9 and J is TRBJ1-6, with TRBD1 matching over 11 bases. The germline gives CDR1 SEHNR, CDR2 FQNEAQ (reference sequence). V lost 5 bases to trimming and J lost 8 bases; unmatched junction nucleotides: 8. The CDR3 extends over 16 amino acids. The CDR3 protein is CASSPRTGGWDSPLHF. In DNA form, the CDR3 reads TGTGCCAGCAGCCCCAGGACAGGGGGCTGGGATTCACCCCTCCACTTT.

The chain is built from TRBV11-3 and TRBJ2-7, with 7 bases identical to TRBD1. The CDR3 runs to 14 residues. The germline V gene has CDR1 SGHNT and CDR2 YENEEA. V trimming: 6 bases; J trimming: 6 bases; junction bases outside the gene matches: 11. The CDR3 DNA is TGTGCCAGCAGTTCTCGACAGGGTGCCGGCGAGCAGTACTTC. Encoded protein: CASSSRQGAGEQYF. The whole variable domain, filled in from reference TRBV11-3 and TRBJ2-7, reads EAGVVQSPRYKIIEKKQPVAFWCNPISGHNTLYWYLQNLGQGPELLIRYENEEAVDDSQLPKDRFSAERLKGVDSTLKIQPAELGDSAVYLCASSSRQGAGEQYFGPGTRLTVT.

This chain links TRBV4-1 with TRBJ1-2; D gene ambiguous. This CDR3 has 14 amino acids. The V gene's germline CDR1 is MGHRA and CDR2 YSYEKL. V lost 2 bases and J 4 bases, leaving 11 bases between the germline ends. The CDR3 loop reads CASSQTGLAYGYTF. The CDR3 coding sequence is TGCGCCAGCAGCCAAACCGGGTTAGCCTATGGCTACACCTTC.

The chain has TRBV5-4 and TRBJ1-1; D is perhaps TRBD1 (5 bases). CDR3 length equals 12 residues. Per the germline V gene, CDR1 is SGHNT and CDR2 is YYREEE (reference sequence). Between the trimmed V and J ends, which lost 2 bases and 8 bases, there was a span of 10 bases. The CDR3 coding sequence is TGTGCCAGCAGCTTTAACAGGATGGAAGCTTTCTTT. It yields the protein CASSFNRMEAFF.

The chain couples TRBV27 to TRBJ1-1, with TRBD1 identical over 7 bases. The CDR3 loop spans 13 amino acids. Germline CDR1 reads MNHEY; CDR2 reads SMNVEV (reference sequence). After removal of 2 bases from V and 10 bases from J, the junction contained 7 bases not matched to a gene. CDR3 sequence reads: CASSLGQVGGAFF. The CDR3 DNA reads TGTGCCAGCAGTTTAGGACAGGTTGGGGGAGCTTTCTTT.

This chain joins TRBV7-2 and TRBJ1-5; D gene ambiguous. Germline values: CDR1 SGHTA, CDR2 FQGNSA. The ends were cut back, 0 bases at V and 3 bases at J, with 9 bases in the middle. The CDR3 runs to 15 residues. CDR3 DNA: TGTGCCAGCAGCTTAGCGTCAGATTCCAATCAGCCCCAGCATTTT. Translation gives CASSLASDSNQPQHF.

This chain uses TRBV28 with TRBJ2-7, with TRBD2 matching over 13 bases. V shed 6 bases and J 2 bases; nucleotides not matched to a gene: 1. The CDR3 totals 14 residues. Germline CDR1 is MDHEN and CDR2 is SYDVKM. CDR3 nucleotide sequence: TGTGCCAGCAGACTAGCGGGAGGGACCTACGAGCAGTACTTC. As protein: CASRLAGGTYEQYF.